The 28 T cell receptor beta chains listed next were all sequenced from one sample in a study of blood T cell repertoires in COVID-19. The data were produced by immunoSEQ multiplex PCR, yet TCRdb's version contains in-frame clones alone and is incomplete. Counted here are 110,000 to 150,000 clones, around 72% occurring once; the ten biggest clones make up 1.9%. Material: peripheral blood. The receptors shown here come from a woman aged 60-70 years with acute or convalescent COVID-19.

There are a few counts of this clone. V gene TRBV7-9 combines with J gene TRBJ1-4, with 8 positions matching TRBD1. Germline V lookup: CDR1 SEHNR, CDR2 FQNEAQ (reference sequence). There are 18 residues in the CDR3. V was clipped by 3 bases and J by 0 bases; unmatched bases: 9. The CDR3 loop is CASSFGAGGVATNEKLFF. In DNA, the CDR3 is TGTGCCAGCAGCTTCGGGGCAGGGGGCGTAGCAACTAATGAAAAACTGTTTTTT. Full variable domain (missing parts from reference TRBV7-9 and TRBJ1-4): DTGVSQNPRHKITKRGQNVTFRCDPISEHNRLYWYRQTLGQGPEFLTYFQNEAQLEKSRLLSDRFSAERPKGSFSTLEIQRTEQGDSAMYLCASSFGAGGVATNEKLFFGSGTQLSVL.

The chain carries TRBV5-1 and TRBJ1-2, with TRBD1 identical over 11 bases. The ends lost 0 bases at V and 7 bases at J; junction bases unmatched: 5. Germline CDR1 and CDR2: SGHRS and YFSETQ. The CDR3 sequence is 15 residues long. The CDR3 here is CASSLAMGQGVGYTF. The CDR3 DNA reads as TGCGCCAGCAGCTTGGCTATGGGACAGGGGGTTGGCTACACCTTC.

The chain combines TRBV27 with TRBJ2-3; 9 bases align to TRBD2. The CDR3 contains 15 residues. V shed 2 bases and J 5 bases; nucleotides not matched to a gene: 5. Per the germline V gene, CDR1 is MNHEY and CDR2 is SMNVEV (reference sequence). The CDR3 reads CASSLGGRAKDTQYF. CDR3 sequence (DNA): TGTGCCAGCAGTTTAGGCGGGAGGGCCAAAGATACGCAGTATTTT.

This clone has just one count. The chain joins TRBV20-1 to TRBJ1-2; a possible D gene is TRBD1 (5 bases). V lost 5 bases, J lost 8 bases, and 12 bases lay in between. Looked up from germline, CDR1 is DFQATT and CDR2 is SNEGSKA (reference sequence). This CDR3 is 11 amino acids long. The CDR3 is CSAERGGGYTF. The CDR3 DNA reads as TGCAGTGCTGAAAGGGGAGGCGGCTACACCTTC.

V gene TRBV6-6 combines with J gene TRBJ1-2, with D tentatively TRBD1 (5 bases). Germline V gene sequence: CDR1 MNHNY, CDR2 SVGAGI (reference sequence). The CDR3 extends over 16 amino acids. V lost 0 bases, J lost 4 bases, and 15 bases lay in between. CDR3 nucleotide sequence: TGTGCCAGCAGTTACTCTGCTCAGGGAGGAAGCTATGGCTACACCTTC. Translating gives CASSYSAQGGSYGYTF.

V and J are TRBV27 and TRBJ1-6, with a tentative D call TRBD1 (5 bases). Germline CDR1 reads MNHEY; CDR2 reads SMNVEV (reference sequence). This CDR3 comprises 15 residues. Trimming removed 5 bases at V and 7 bases at J, with 15 bases between. CDR3 in DNA: TGTGCCAGCAGTCCGCAGAAGGGGAGGAATTCACCCCTCCACTTT. Protein product: CASSPQKGRNSPLHF.

This clone was recorded only once. The CDR3 loop reads CASSPGYNEQFF. The CDR3 DNA follows: TGTGCCAGCAGTCCAGGCTACAATGAGCAGTTCTTC. This sequence joins TRBV2 and TRBJ2-1, with unresolved D. The CDR3 is 12 amino acids. CDR1 is SNHLY and CDR2 is FYNNEI in the germline V gene. V dropped 5 bases and J dropped 3 bases, with 5 bases sitting between them.

J is TRBJ1-2 and V is TRBV15; D remains unclear. Germline V lookup: CDR1 LNHNV, CDR2 YYDKDF (reference sequence). V lost 6 bases and J 0 bases, leaving 8 bases between the germline ends. The CDR3 runs 13 residues. CDR3 DNA sequence: TGTGCCACCAGTCGGGTAGCTAACTATGGCTACACCTTC. It specifies CATSRVANYGYTF.

The chain uses TRBV7-3 and TRBJ2-3; no clear D. Trimming took off 3 bases at V and 4 bases at J, with 8 bases between the two ends. Germline assignment: CDR1 SGHTA and CDR2 FQGTGA. This CDR3 is built from 13 residues. The CDR3 protein is CASSFSAADTQYF. The CDR3 DNA follows: TGTGCCAGCAGCTTCTCGGCGGCAGATACGCAGTATTTT.

The V and J genes are TRBV10-1 and TRBJ2-1, with D possibly being TRBD1 (5 bases). The CDR3 length is 13 residues. Looked up from germline, CDR1 is WNHNN and CDR2 is SYGVQD (reference sequence). The V and J ends lost 2 bases and 3 bases respectively, with 5 bases between them. DNA for the CDR3: TGCGCCAGCAGTGAGGACAGCTACAATGAGCAGTTCTTC. Translated, it gives CASSEDSYNEQFF.

V gene TRBV6-5 combines with J gene TRBJ2-5, with D possibly matching TRBD1 (5 bases). The ends were cut back, 5 bases at V and 0 bases at J, with 13 bases in the middle. CDR1 is MNHEY and CDR2 is SVGAGI in the germline V gene. CDR3 length equals 15 residues. The CDR3 reads CASSQGPWYQETQYF. Written as DNA, the CDR3 is TGTGCCAGCAGTCAGGGTCCGTGGTACCAAGAGACCCAGTACTTC.

CDR3 sequence reads: CAISPEDIFYEQYF. CDR3 DNA sequence: TGTGCCATCAGTCCAGAGGACATTTTTTACGAGCAGTACTTC. The chain uses TRBV10-3 and TRBJ2-7, with a tentative D call TRBD1 (5 bases). The CDR3 has 14 amino acids. Germline assignment: CDR1 ENHRY and CDR2 SYGVKD. V was trimmed by 5 bases and J by 4 bases, leaving 15 bases between them.

V gene TRBV30 combines with J gene TRBJ2-2, with 11 nucleotides matching TRBD2. The junction had 13 bases not matched to a gene; V was cut back by 7 bases and J by 0 bases. In germline, CDR1 is GTSNPN, CDR2 SVGIG (reference sequence). CDR3 size: 18 residues. The CDR3 sequence: CASKVVGLAGANTGELFF. The CDR3 nucleotides are TGTGCCTCCAAGGTAGTCGGACTAGCGGGCGCGAACACCGGGGAGCTGTTTTTT.

This clone was counted only a few times. The chain couples TRBV6-2 or TRBV6-3 to TRBJ1-2; D is undetermined. V dropped 0 bases and J dropped 4 bases, with 9 bases sitting between them. There are 14 residues in the CDR3. Germline lookup yields CDR1 MNHEY and CDR2 SVGEGT. CDR3 nucleotide sequence: TGTGCCAGCAGTTACTCGTTCGTCTCCTATGGCTACACCTTC. Translated: CASSYSFVSYGYTF.

V gene TRBV27 combines with J gene TRBJ1-2; TRBD1 agrees at 9 bases. The germline V gene encodes CDR1 MNHEY and CDR2 SMNVEV (reference sequence). V lost 5 bases, J lost 6 bases, and 13 bases stayed unmatched. The CDR3 has 16 residues. CDR3 nucleotide sequence: TGTGCCAGCAGTGGGTCACAGGGGGCGCTGGACGATGGCTACACCTTC. Translated, it gives CASSGSQGALDDGYTF.

V and J are TRBV29-1 and TRBJ2-5; 9 nucleotides line up with TRBD1. CDR1 and CDR2 (germline): SQVTM, ANQGSEA. The V gene end was trimmed by 0 bases and the J gene end by 4 bases; junction bases not matched to a gene: 9. This CDR3 comprises 16 residues. The CDR3 sequence is CSVEEWGTGSRETQYF. The DNA for the CDR3 is TGCAGCGTTGAAGAGTGGGGGACAGGGTCTAGAGAGACCCAGTACTTC.

The V call is TRBV5-1, the J call TRBJ1-1; possibly TRBD1 for D (6 bases). This CDR3 is 13 amino acids long. The germline V gene has CDR1 SGHRS and CDR2 YFSETQ. Deletions cut 4 bases from V and 1 base from J, with 8 bases between. CDR3 bases: TGCGCCAGCAGCGTGGGACAGAACACTGAAGCTTTCTTT. Translated, it gives CASSVGQNTEAFF.

This sequence joins TRBV14 and TRBJ2-5; D may be TRBD2 (5 bases). Germline loops: CDR1 SGHDN, CDR2 FVKESK. The V gene lost 0 bases and the J gene lost 1 base, with 15 bases spanning the gap. This CDR3 is 17 amino acids long. DNA for the CDR3: TGTGCCAGCAGCCAAGAAGCTAGCTGGTTGGGCCAAGAGACCCAGTACTTC. Encoded protein: CASSQEASWLGQETQYF.

This clone appeared a single time. The chain has TRBV27 and TRBJ2-3; D is unclear. Germline assignment: CDR1 MNHEY and CDR2 SMNVEV (reference sequence). With 4 bases removed from V and 4 bases from J, the gap between germline ends came to 6 bases. The CDR3 sequence is 12 residues long. The CDR3 protein is CASSSVADTQYF. CDR3 in DNA: TGTGCCAGCAGTTCCGTCGCAGATACGCAGTATTTT.

The chain joins TRBV14 to TRBJ2-2; the match to TRBD2 covers 13 bases. Germline lookup yields CDR1 SGHDN and CDR2 FVKESK. The CDR3 spans 18 residues. The trim removed 0 bases at V and 3 bases at J, leaving 4 bases unmatched. CDR3 sequence reads: CASSQDPGLAGYTGELFF. The CDR3 coding sequence is TGTGCCAGCAGCCAAGATCCGGGACTAGCGGGATACACCGGGGAGCTGTTTTTT.

The V gene is TRBV6-5, the J gene TRBJ1-5; D might be TRBD1 (5 bases). This CDR3 is 13 amino acids long. Per germline, CDR1 MNHEY and CDR2 SVGAGI. Between the trimmed V and J ends, which lost 7 bases and 5 bases, there was a span of 12 bases. The CDR3 DNA follows: TGTGCCAGCACCGAACAGGATTATCAGCCCCAGCATTTT. Protein product: CASTEQDYQPQHF.

V is TRBV11-2 and J is TRBJ2-7; 9 bases are shared with TRBD2. The length of the CDR3 is 13 residues. Germline CDR1 SGHAT, CDR2 FQNNGV. V trimming: 1 base; J trimming: 11 bases; junction bases outside the gene matches: 6. CDR3 DNA: TGTGCCAGCAGCTTAGTTACCTTAGCGGGAGAGTACTTC. Translated: CASSLVTLAGEYF.

The genes are TRBV6-2 or TRBV6-3 and TRBJ2-1; 9 bases are shared with TRBD2. Germline CDR1 reads MNHEY; CDR2 reads SVGEGT. Trimming cost V 2 bases and J 7 bases; bases outside gene matches: 21. The CDR3 runs 20 residues. The DNA for the CDR3 is TGTGCCAGCAGTTACGGGGGAATACGGGGCTTAGCGGGAGTAACAAATGAGCAGTTCTTC. Translated, it gives CASSYGGIRGLAGVTNEQFF.

The chain links TRBV3-1 (or the pseudogene TRBV3-2) to TRBJ1-3; 8 nucleotides agree with TRBD1. Per the germline V gene, CDR1 is LGHDT and CDR2 is YNNKEL (reference sequence). The CDR3 runs to 15 residues. V was clipped by 5 bases and J by 5 bases; unmatched bases: 8. This CDR3 reads CASSFAGGSRNTIYF. The DNA of the CDR3 is TGTGCCAGCAGCTTCGCAGGGGGCAGTAGAAACACCATATATTTT.

This clone was seen a few times. The V and J genes are TRBV10-2 and TRBJ1-2; D might be TRBD1 (5 bases). This CDR3 spans 13 amino acids. Per the germline V gene, CDR1 is WSHSY and CDR2 is SAAADI. V was cut by 8 bases and J by 1 base, with 11 bases left in between. Written as DNA, the CDR3 is TGCGCCAGCTCGGGAGGGGTTAACTATGGCTACACCTTC. As protein: CASSGGVNYGYTF.

The chain joins TRBV4-1 to TRBJ2-7; D gene ambiguous. Between the trimmed V and J ends, which lost 1 base and 5 bases, there was a span of 9 bases. Germline CDR1 is MGHRA and CDR2 is YSYEKL. CDR3 length: 13 amino acids. For the CDR3, the DNA is TGCGCCAGCAGCCAAGGGGCCTCGGACGAGCAGTACTTC. The encoded protein is CASSQGASDEQYF.

The V call is TRBV7-9, the J call TRBJ2-5; 11 bases map to TRBD2. The CDR3 runs to 16 residues. V shed 3 bases, J shed 2 bases, and the junction held 5 bases outside the gene matches. The germline V gene has CDR1 SEHNR and CDR2 FQNEAQ (reference sequence). CDR3 protein: CASSFGLAGPQETQYF. Written as DNA, the CDR3 is TGTGCCAGCAGCTTCGGACTAGCGGGTCCACAAGAGACCCAGTACTTC.

The chain recombines TRBV5-1 with TRBJ1-5; D is uncertain. Germline values: CDR1 SGHRS, CDR2 YFSETQ. V was clipped by 0 bases and J by 5 bases, with 9 bases between them. The CDR3 runs to 14 residues. The CDR3 spells CASSLGGIDQPQHF. As DNA, the CDR3 is TGCGCCAGCAGCTTGGGAGGGATCGATCAGCCCCAGCATTTT. Looking up the rest from reference TRBV5-1 and TRBJ1-5 gives the full variable domain: KAGVTQTPRYLIKTRGQQVTLSCSPISGHRSVSWYQQTPGQGLQFLFEYFSETQRNKGNFPGRFSGRQFSNSRSEMNVSTLELGDSALYLCASSLGGIDQPQHFGDGTRLSIL.